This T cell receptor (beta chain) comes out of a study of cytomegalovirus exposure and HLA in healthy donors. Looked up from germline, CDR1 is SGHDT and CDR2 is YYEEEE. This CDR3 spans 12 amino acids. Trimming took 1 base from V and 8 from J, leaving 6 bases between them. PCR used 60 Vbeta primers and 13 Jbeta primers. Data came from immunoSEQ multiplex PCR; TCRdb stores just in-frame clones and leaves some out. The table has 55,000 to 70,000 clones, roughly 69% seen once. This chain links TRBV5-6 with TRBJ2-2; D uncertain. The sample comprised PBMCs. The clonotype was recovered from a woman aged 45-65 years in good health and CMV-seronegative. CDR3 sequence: CASSLFAGELFF. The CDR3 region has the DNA TGTGCCAGCAGCTTGTTCGCGGGGGAGCTGTTTTTT.